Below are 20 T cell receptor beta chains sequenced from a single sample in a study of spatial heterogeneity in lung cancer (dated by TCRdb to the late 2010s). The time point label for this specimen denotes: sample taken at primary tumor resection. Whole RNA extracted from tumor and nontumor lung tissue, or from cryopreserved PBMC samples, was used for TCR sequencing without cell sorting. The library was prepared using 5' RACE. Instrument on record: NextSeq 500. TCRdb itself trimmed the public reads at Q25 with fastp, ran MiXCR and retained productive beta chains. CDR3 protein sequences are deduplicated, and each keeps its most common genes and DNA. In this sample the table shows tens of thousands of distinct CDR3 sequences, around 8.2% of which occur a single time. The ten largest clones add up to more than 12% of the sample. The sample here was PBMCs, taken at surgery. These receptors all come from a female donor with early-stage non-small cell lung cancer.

The CDR3 here is CASGRDNSPLHF. The DNA for the CDR3 is TGTGCCAGCGGCAGGGATAATTCACCCCTCCACTTT. The gene calls are TRBV12-3 or TRBV12-4 and TRBJ1-6; a possible D gene is TRBD1 (5 bases). The CDR3 covers 12 residues. V was pared by 8 bases and J by 5 bases, with 7 bases between.

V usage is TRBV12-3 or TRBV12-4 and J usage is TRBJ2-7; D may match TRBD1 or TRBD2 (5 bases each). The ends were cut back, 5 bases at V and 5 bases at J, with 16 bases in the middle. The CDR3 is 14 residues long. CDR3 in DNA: TGTGCCAGCAGTCCGGGGCCCAACGATGACGAGCAGTACTTC. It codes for CASSPGPNDDEQYF.

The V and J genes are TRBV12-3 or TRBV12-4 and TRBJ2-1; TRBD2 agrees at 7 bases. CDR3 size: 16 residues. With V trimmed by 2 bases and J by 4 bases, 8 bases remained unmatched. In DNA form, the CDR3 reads TGTGCCAGCAGTTTACGGTCTAGCGGTCATTACAATGAGCAGTTCTTC. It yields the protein CASSLRSSGHYNEQFF.

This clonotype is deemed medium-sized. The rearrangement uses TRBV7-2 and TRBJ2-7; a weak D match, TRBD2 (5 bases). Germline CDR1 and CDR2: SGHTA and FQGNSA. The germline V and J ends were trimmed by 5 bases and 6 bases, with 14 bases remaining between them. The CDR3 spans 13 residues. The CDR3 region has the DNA TGTGCCAGCAGCGCCTCCACCCGGGGCGAGCAGTACTTC. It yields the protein CASSASTRGEQYF.

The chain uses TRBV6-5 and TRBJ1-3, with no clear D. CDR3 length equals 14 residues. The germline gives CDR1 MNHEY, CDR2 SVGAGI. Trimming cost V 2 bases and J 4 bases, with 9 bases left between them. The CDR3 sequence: CASSYDLAGNTIYF. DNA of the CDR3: TGTGCCAGCAGTTACGATCTGGCAGGAAACACCATATATTTT.

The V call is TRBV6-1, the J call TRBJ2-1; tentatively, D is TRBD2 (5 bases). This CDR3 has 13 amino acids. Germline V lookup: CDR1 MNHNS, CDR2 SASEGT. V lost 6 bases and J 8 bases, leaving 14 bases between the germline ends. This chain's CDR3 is CASRQWESDEQFF. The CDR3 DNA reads TGTGCCAGCAGGCAGTGGGAGAGCGATGAGCAGTTCTTC.

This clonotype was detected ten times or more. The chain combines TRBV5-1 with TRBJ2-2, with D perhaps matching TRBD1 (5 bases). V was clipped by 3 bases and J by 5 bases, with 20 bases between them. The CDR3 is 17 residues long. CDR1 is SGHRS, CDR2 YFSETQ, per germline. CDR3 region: CASSSRTQGSRTGELFF. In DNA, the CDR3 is TGCGCCAGCAGCTCGAGGACCCAGGGCTCGAGGACCGGGGAGCTGTTTTTT. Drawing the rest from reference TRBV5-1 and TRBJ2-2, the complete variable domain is KAGVTQTPRYLIKTRGQQVTLSCSPISGHRSVSWYQQTPGQGLQFLFEYFSETQRNKGNFPGRFSGRQFSNSRSEMNVSTLELGDSALYLCASSSRTQGSRTGELFFGEGSRLTVL.

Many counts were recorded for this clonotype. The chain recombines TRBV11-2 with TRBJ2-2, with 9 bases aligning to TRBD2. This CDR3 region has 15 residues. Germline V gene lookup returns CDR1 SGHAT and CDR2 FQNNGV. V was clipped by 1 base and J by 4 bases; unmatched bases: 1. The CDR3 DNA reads TGTGCCAGCAGCTTAGCACTAGCGGGCACCGGGGAGCTGTTTTTT. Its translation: CASSLALAGTGELFF. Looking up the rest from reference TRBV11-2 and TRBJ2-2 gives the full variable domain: EAGVAQSPRYKIIEKRQSVAFWCNPISGHATLYWYQQILGQGPKLLIQFQNNGVVDDSQLPKDRFSAERLKGVDSTLKIQPAKLEDSAVYLCASSLALAGTGELFFGEGSRLTVL.

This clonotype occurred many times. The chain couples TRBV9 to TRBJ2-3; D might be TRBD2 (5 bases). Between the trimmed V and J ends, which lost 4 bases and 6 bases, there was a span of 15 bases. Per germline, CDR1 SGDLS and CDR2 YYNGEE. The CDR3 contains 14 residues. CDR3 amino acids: CASSPTRAADTQYF. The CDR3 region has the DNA TGTGCCAGCAGCCCGACGCGGGCGGCGGATACGCAGTATTTT.

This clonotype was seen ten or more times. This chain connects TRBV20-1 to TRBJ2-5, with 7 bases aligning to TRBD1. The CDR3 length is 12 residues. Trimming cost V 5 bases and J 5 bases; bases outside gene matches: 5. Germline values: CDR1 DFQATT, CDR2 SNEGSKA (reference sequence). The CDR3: CSAPRGYETQYF. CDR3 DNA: TGCAGTGCTCCCAGGGGGTATGAGACCCAGTACTTC.

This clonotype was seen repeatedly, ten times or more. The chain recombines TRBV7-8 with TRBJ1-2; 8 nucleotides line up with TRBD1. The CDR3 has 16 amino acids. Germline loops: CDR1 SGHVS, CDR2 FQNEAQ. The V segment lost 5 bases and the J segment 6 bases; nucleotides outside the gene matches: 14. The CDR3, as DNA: TGTGCCAGCAGCCCCAATCCTCCGGACAGGGTGGATGGCTACACCTTC. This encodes CASSPNPPDRVDGYTF.

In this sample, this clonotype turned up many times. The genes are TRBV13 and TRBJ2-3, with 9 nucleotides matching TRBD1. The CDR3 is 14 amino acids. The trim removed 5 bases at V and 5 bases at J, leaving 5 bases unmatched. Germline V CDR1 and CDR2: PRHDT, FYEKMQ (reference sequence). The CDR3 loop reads CASSPGQGIDTQYF. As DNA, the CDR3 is TGTGCCAGCAGCCCCGGACAGGGGATAGATACGCAGTATTTT. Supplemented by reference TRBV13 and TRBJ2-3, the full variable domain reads AAGVIQSPRHLIKEKRETATLKCYPIPRHDTVYWYQQGPGQDPQFLISFYEKMQSDKGSIPDRFSAQQFSDYHSELNMSSLELGDSALYFCASSPGQGIDTQYFGPGTRLTVL.

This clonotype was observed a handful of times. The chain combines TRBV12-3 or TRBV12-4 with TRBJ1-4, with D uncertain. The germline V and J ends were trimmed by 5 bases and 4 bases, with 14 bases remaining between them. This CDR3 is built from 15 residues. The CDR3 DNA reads TGTGCCAGCAGTCCTCTCCAGGACTTTAATGAAAAACTGTTTTTT. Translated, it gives CASSPLQDFNEKLFF.

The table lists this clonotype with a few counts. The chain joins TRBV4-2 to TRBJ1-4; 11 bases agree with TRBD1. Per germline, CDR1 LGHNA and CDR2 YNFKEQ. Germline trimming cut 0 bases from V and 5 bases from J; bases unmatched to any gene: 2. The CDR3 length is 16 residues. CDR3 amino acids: CASSQDGDRGNEKLFF. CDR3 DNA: TGTGCCAGCAGCCAAGATGGGGACAGGGGGAATGAAAAACTGTTTTTT.

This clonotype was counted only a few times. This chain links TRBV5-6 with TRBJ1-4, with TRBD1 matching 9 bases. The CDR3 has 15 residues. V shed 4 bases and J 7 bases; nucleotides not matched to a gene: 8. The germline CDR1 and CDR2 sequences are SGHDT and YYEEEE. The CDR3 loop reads CASSVTGGAGEKLFF. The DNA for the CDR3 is TGTGCCAGCAGCGTTACAGGGGGCGCGGGTGAAAAACTGTTTTTT.

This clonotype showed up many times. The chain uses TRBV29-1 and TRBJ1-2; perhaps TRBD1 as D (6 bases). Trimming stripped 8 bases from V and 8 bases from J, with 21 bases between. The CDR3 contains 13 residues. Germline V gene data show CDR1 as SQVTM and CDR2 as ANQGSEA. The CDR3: CSSLPYRGEGYTF. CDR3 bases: TGCAGCTCCCTCCCTTATAGGGGGGAAGGCTACACCTTC.

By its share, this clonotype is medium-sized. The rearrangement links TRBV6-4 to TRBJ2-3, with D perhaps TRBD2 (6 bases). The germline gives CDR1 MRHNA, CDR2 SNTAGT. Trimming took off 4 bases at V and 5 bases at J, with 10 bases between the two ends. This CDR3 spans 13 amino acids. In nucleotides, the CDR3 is TGTGCCAGCAGTGCACTCGGGGGAGATACGCAGTATTTT. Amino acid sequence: CASSALGGDTQYF.

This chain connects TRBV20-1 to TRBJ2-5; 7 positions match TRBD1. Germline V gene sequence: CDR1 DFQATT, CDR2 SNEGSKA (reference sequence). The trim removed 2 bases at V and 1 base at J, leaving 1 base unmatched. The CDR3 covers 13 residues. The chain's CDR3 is CSARWTGQETQYF. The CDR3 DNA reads TGCAGTGCTAGATGGACAGGCCAAGAGACCCAGTACTTC.

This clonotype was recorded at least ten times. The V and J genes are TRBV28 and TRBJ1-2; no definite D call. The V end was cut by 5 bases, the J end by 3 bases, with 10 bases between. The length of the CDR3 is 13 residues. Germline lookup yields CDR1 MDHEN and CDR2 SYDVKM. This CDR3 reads CASSLYQHYGYTF. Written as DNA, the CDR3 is TGTGCCAGCAGTCTCTATCAGCACTATGGCTACACCTTC.

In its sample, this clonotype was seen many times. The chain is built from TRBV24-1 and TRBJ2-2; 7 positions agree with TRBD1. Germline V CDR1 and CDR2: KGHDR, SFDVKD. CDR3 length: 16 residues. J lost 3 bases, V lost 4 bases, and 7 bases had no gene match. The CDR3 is CATSDTQGQHTGELFF. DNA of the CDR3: TGTGCCACCAGTGACACGCAGGGACAGCACACCGGGGAGCTGTTTTTT.